The 21 T cell receptor beta chains in this list originate from one sample, sequenced in a study of blood T cell repertoires in COVID-19. Assay: immunoSEQ multiplex PCR; the TCRdb copy retains only in-frame clones and omits some. In the table there are 180,000 or so clones, approximately 82% of which are singletons. The sequencing sample was made of PBMCs or T cells enriched from blood (not recorded which). The receptors were sampled from a man over 45 who had recovered from COVID-19.

The chain joins TRBV5-1 to TRBJ1-2; 9 bases align to TRBD1. The junction had 8 bases not matched to a gene; V was cut back by 0 bases and J by 8 bases. The CDR3 has 15 amino acids. The V gene's germline CDR1 is SGHRS and CDR2 YFSETQ. Written as DNA, the CDR3 is TGCGCCAGCAGCTTGGTTCTGGACAGGGGAGGGGGCTACACCTTC. It specifies CASSLVLDRGGGYTF.

V and J are TRBV7-6 and TRBJ1-2; 8 bases match TRBD1. V was clipped by 4 bases and J by 4 bases; unmatched bases: 8. Per germline, CDR1 SGHVS and CDR2 FNYEAQ. The CDR3 length is 15 residues. This CDR3 is CASSSPGQGAYGYTF. In DNA, the CDR3 is TGTGCCAGCAGCTCCCCTGGACAGGGAGCCTATGGCTACACCTTC.

The chain employs TRBV4-2 and TRBJ1-2; TRBD1 matches 7 bases. In germline, CDR1 is LGHNA, CDR2 YNFKEQ. After removal of 1 base from V and 2 bases from J, the junction contained 4 bases not matched to a gene. CDR3 length: 15 amino acids. As DNA, the CDR3 is TGTGCCAGCAGCCAAGTCCCACAGGGGAACTATGGCTACACCTTC. Amino acid sequence: CASSQVPQGNYGYTF.

J is TRBJ1-2 and V is TRBV30, with 9 nucleotides matching TRBD1. With 4 bases clipped from V and 4 bases from J, the junction kept 4 bases outside the gene matches. The CDR3 is made up of 13 amino acids. The germline CDR1 and CDR2 sequences are GTSNPN and SVGIG (reference sequence). The CDR3 region is CAWTTGGTYGYTF. The CDR3 coding sequence is TGTGCCTGGACGACAGGGGGGACCTATGGCTACACCTTC.

CDR3 loop: CASSPPFSGNTIYF. CDR3 coding DNA: TGTGCCAGCAGCCCCCCTTTCTCTGGAAACACCATATATTTT. The V call is TRBV28, the J call TRBJ1-3; D is unclear. The V and J ends lost 6 bases and 0 bases respectively, with 9 bases between them. Per germline, CDR1 MDHEN and CDR2 SYDVKM. The CDR3 totals 14 residues.

This chain uses TRBV13 with TRBJ1-6; weak D call: TRBD1 (5 bases). CDR1 is PRHDT and CDR2 is FYEKMQ in the germline V gene (reference sequence). This CDR3 has 17 residues. Trimming took 10 bases from V and 1 from J, leaving 20 bases between them. The CDR3 spells CATETSGGNSYNSPLHF. The CDR3 DNA follows: TGTGCCACCGAAACCTCCGGGGGTAATTCCTATAATTCACCCCTCCACTTT.

The genes are TRBV3-1 (or the pseudogene TRBV3-2) and TRBJ1-6; D ambiguous. The V end was cut by 2 bases, the J end by 10 bases, with 12 bases between. CDR1 and CDR2 from the germline V gene are LGHDT and YNNKEL (reference sequence). The CDR3 totals 14 residues. CDR3 nucleotide sequence: TGTGCCAGCAGCCAAAGTTCAGGTACCTCACCCCTCCACTTT. Its translation is CASSQSSGTSPLHF.

This clone was counted many times. The V call is TRBV19, the J call TRBJ1-2; 9 bases align to TRBD1. This CDR3 is 15 amino acids long. The germline CDR1 and CDR2 sequences are LNHDA and SQIVND (reference sequence). V trimming: 7 bases; J trimming: 4 bases; junction bases outside the gene matches: 10. The CDR3 nucleotides read TGTGCCAGTAACAATTACGGGGGACAGGGCTATGGCTACACCTTC. Translating gives CASNNYGGQGYGYTF. Complete variable domain (other parts from reference TRBV19 and TRBJ1-2): DGGITQSPKYLFRKEGQNVTLSCEQNLNHDAMYWYRQDPGQGLRLIYYSQIVNDFQKGDIAEGYSVSREKKESFPLTVTSAQKNPTAFYLCASNNYGGQGYGYTFGSGTRLTVV.

The V gene is TRBV11-1, the J gene TRBJ1-3; D gene uncertain. The germline V gene encodes CDR1 SGHAT and CDR2 FQDESV (reference sequence). The CDR3 consists of 13 residues. V dropped 5 bases and J dropped 2 bases, with 7 bases sitting between them. CDR3 protein: CASSHTTGNTIYF. As DNA, the CDR3 is TGTGCCAGCAGCCATACAACTGGAAACACCATATATTTT. The full variable domain, in which reference TRBV11-1 and TRBJ1-3 provide the parts outside the CDR3, is EAEVAQSPRYKITEKSQAVAFWCDPISGHATLYWYRQILGQGPELLVQFQDESVVDDSQLPKDRFSAERLKGVDSTLKIQPAELGDSAMYLCASSHTTGNTIYFGEGSWLTVV.

The chain is built from TRBV19 and TRBJ1-4; weak D call: TRBD1 (5 bases). V lost 3 bases and J lost 8, with 16 bases in between. Germline values: CDR1 LNHDA, CDR2 SQIVND (reference sequence). The CDR3 spans 15 residues. CDR3 sequence reads: CASSIYPGLNEKLFF. DNA of the CDR3: TGTGCCAGTAGTATTTACCCGGGACTAAACGAAAAACTGTTTTTT.

The J gene is TRBJ1-2, the V gene TRBV11-2; 8 bases map to TRBD1. Germline V gene sequence: CDR1 SGHAT, CDR2 FQNNGV. V shed 5 bases, J shed 6 bases, and the junction held 5 bases outside the gene matches. The CDR3 loop spans 13 amino acids. This CDR3 is CASSQDRVHGYTF. The CDR3 DNA reads as TGTGCCAGCAGCCAGGACAGGGTACATGGCTACACCTTC.

Points on this clone: Other DNA sequences in the same sample also yield this CDR3. The rearrangement uses TRBV29-1 and TRBJ2-7; TRBD1 might be the D (6 bases). V was clipped by 6 bases and J by 1 base, with 7 bases between them. The V gene's germline CDR1 is SQVTM and CDR2 ANQGSEA. CDR3 length: 11 residues. CDR3 region: CSVGQSYEQYF. In nucleotides, the CDR3 is TGCAGCGTCGGACAGTCCTACGAGCAGTACTTC.

This clone was recorded only once. The chain joins TRBV12-3 or TRBV12-4 to TRBJ1-2; D might be TRBD1 (5 bases). The V end was cut by 4 bases, the J end by 2 bases, with 8 bases between. The CDR3 runs to 13 residues. Written as DNA, the CDR3 is TGTGCCAGCAGTTCCGACAGAAACTATGGCTACACCTTC. Translation: CASSSDRNYGYTF.

The rearrangement links TRBV5-4 to TRBJ1-5; D is perhaps TRBD1 (6 bases). The germline V and J ends were trimmed by 3 bases and 0 bases, with 10 bases remaining between them. This CDR3 region has 15 residues. Looked up from germline, CDR1 is SGHNT and CDR2 is YYREEE (reference sequence). This CDR3 is CASSWDTNSNQPQHF. The CDR3 coding sequence is TGTGCCAGCAGCTGGGACACTAATAGCAATCAGCCCCAGCATTTT.

This clone appeared a few times. The chain is built from TRBV3-1 (or the pseudogene TRBV3-2) and TRBJ1-3; D may be TRBD1 (5 bases). The CDR3 sequence is 16 residues long. With 4 bases removed from V and 4 bases from J, the gap between germline ends came to 17 bases. In germline, CDR1 is LGHDT, CDR2 YNNKEL (reference sequence). The CDR3 DNA follows: TGTGCCAGCAGCCTAGTTATGGGGGGATCCGGAAACACCATATATTTT. It specifies CASSLVMGGSGNTIYF.

In DNA form, the CDR3 reads TGCAGCGCCCGACGACCCGGGGGGCGAGAGCAGTACTTC. Translating gives CSARRPGGREQYF. The chain carries TRBV29-1 and TRBJ2-7; perhaps TRBD2 as D (7 bases). Trimming pared 7 bases from V and 7 bases from J, leaving 20 bases between. This CDR3 is 13 amino acids long. CDR1 SQVTM and CDR2 ANQGSEA come from the germline V gene.

This chain joins TRBV2 and TRBJ1-5; maybe TRBD1 (5 bases). This CDR3 region has 16 residues. Germline CDR1 reads SNHLY; CDR2 reads FYNNEI. The V gene lost 5 bases and the J gene lost 5 bases, with 19 bases spanning the gap. The chain's CDR3 is CASSPPGQRAHQPQHF. The DNA of the CDR3 is TGTGCCAGCAGTCCCCCCGGACAAAGGGCCCATCAGCCCCAGCATTTT. Full variable domain (rest looked up from reference TRBV2 and TRBJ1-5): EPEVTQTPSHQVTQMGQEVILRCVPISNHLYFYWYRQILGQKVEFLVSFYNNEISEKSEIFDDQFSVERPDGSNFTLKIRSTKLEDSAMYFCASSPPGQRAHQPQHFGDGTRLSIL.

V is TRBV19 and J is TRBJ1-6; a weak D match, TRBD1 (6 bases). Germline V lookup: CDR1 LNHDA, CDR2 SQIVND (reference sequence). Trimming cost V 4 bases and J 6 bases, with 10 bases left between them. This CDR3 has 14 residues. For the CDR3, the DNA is TGTGCCAGTAGTACAGGGGATCCTAATTCACCCCTCCACTTT. Encoded protein: CASSTGDPNSPLHF.

The chain combines TRBV5-1 with TRBJ1-1; the match to TRBD1 covers 7 bases. The germline gives CDR1 SGHRS, CDR2 YFSETQ. V lost 4 bases, J lost 0 bases, and 6 bases stayed unmatched. This CDR3 spans 15 amino acids. CDR3 DNA sequence: TGCGCCAGCAGCCTGGACGGGACAGTGAACACTGAAGCTTTCTTT. This gives the protein CASSLDGTVNTEAFF.

The chain combines TRBV25-1 with TRBJ2-5; D gene ambiguous. Germline CDR1 reads MGHDK; CDR2 reads SYGVNS. The length of the CDR3 is 11 residues. The V end lost 4 bases, the J end lost 5 bases, and 5 bases lay between the germline ends. The DNA of the CDR3 is TGTGCCAGCAGTGCGTTTGAGACCCAGTACTTC. Residues: CASSAFETQYF.

A few counts support this clone. This rearrangement joins TRBV7-9 to TRBJ2-7; 10 bases match TRBD1. CDR3 length equals 17 residues. Germline lookup yields CDR1 SEHNR and CDR2 FQNEAQ (reference sequence). The V segment lost 1 base and the J segment 7 bases; nucleotides outside the gene matches: 13. CDR3 bases: TGTGCCAGCAGCTTAGGGGACAGGGGCAAGGCAGCGTCAGAGCAGTACTTC. The encoded protein is CASSLGDRGKAASEQYF.